These 4 T cell receptor beta chains came from one sample sequenced in a study of control samples from healthy donors and cancer patients. The assay was immunoSEQ multiplex PCR, and TCRdb's table has in-frame clones only and misses some. The sample yields tens of thousands of clones, roughly 90% seen once. Specimen: blood. The receptor source for this set is a woman in her fifties or sixties in good health.

The J gene is TRBJ1-5, the V gene TRBV2; D is ambiguous. The germline gives CDR1 SNHLY, CDR2 FYNNEI. CDR3 length: 18 amino acids. The V end was cut by 2 bases, the J end by 0 bases, with 17 bases between. As DNA, the CDR3 is TGTGCCAGCAGTGAAAAGGTGGGGATCGTAAGTAGCAATCAGCCCCAGCATTTT. Its translation: CASSEKVGIVSSNQPQHF.

This clone was observed a single time. The rearrangement uses TRBV2 and TRBJ2-1, with TRBD2 matching 14 bases. The length of the CDR3 is 19 residues. The trim removed 5 bases at V and 0 bases at J, leaving 9 bases unmatched. CDR1 and CDR2 (germline): SNHLY, FYNNEI. The CDR3 sequence: CASSTRTSGGTTSYNEQFF. The CDR3 DNA reads as TGTGCCAGCAGTACTAGGACTAGCGGGGGGACAACCTCCTACAATGAGCAGTTCTTC. Full variable domain (missing parts from reference TRBV2 and TRBJ2-1): EPEVTQTPSHQVTQMGQEVILRCVPISNHLYFYWYRQILGQKVEFLVSFYNNEISEKSEIFDDQFSVERPDGSNFTLKIRSTKLEDSAMYFCASSTRTSGGTTSYNEQFFGPGTRLTVL.

The chain links TRBV7-2 to TRBJ2-2; D call uncertain. V shed 1 base and J shed 0 bases, with 6 bases lying between them. The germline V gene encodes CDR1 SGHTA and CDR2 FQGNSA. This CDR3 region has 15 residues. This CDR3 is CASSLEFSNTGELFF. In DNA, the CDR3 is TGTGCCAGCAGCTTAGAATTCTCGAACACCGGGGAGCTGTTTTTT.

The gene calls are TRBV12-3 or TRBV12-4 and TRBJ2-1; weak D call: TRBD2 (6 bases). With 5 bases removed from V and 8 bases from J, the gap between germline ends came to 10 bases. The CDR3 is 12 amino acids. This chain's CDR3 is CASSQTGDEQFF. CDR3 DNA: TGTGCCAGCAGTCAGACGGGAGATGAGCAGTTCTTC.